The 6 T cell receptor beta chains below all came from one sample that was sequenced in a study of T cells in localized non-small cell lung cancer. This table comes from immunoSEQ multiplex PCR, and its TCRdb copy is limited to in-frame clones, with some not included. The repertoire includes tens of thousands of clones, less than 95% of them detected once, and about 1% sits in the top ten. The sample here was peripheral blood, taken before any cancer treatment. All receptors derive from a woman aged 35-70 years with stage I lung adenocarcinoma.

The CDR3 DNA reads as TGCGCCAGCAGCTTGTATAGACTAGCGGGGAACAATGAGCAGTTCTTC. Protein product: CASSLYRLAGNNEQFF. This sequence joins TRBV5-1 and TRBJ2-1; 11 bases agree with TRBD2. Unmatched junction bases numbered 5, after V lost 1 base and J lost 5 bases. This CDR3 spans 16 amino acids. Germline lookup yields CDR1 SGHRS and CDR2 YFSETQ.

The V gene is TRBV6-5, the J gene TRBJ1-2, with D uncertain. Looked up from germline, CDR1 is MNHEY and CDR2 is SVGAGI. The CDR3 spans 13 residues. V was clipped by 2 bases and J by 7 bases, with 11 bases between them. The CDR3 region has the DNA TGTGCCAGCAGTTACCCCGGACGGACTGGCTACACCTTC. It codes for CASSYPGRTGYTF.

The chain employs TRBV4-1 and TRBJ2-7; D unclear. The germline CDR1 and CDR2 sequences are MGHRA and YSYEKL. The V and J ends lost 0 bases and 4 bases respectively, with 13 bases between them. The CDR3 contains 15 residues. CDR3 region: CASSQDRAVYYEQYF. The CDR3 coding sequence is TGCGCCAGCAGCCAAGATCGGGCAGTATATTACGAGCAGTACTTC.

The chain joins TRBV7-9 to TRBJ1-2; D perhaps matches TRBD1 (5 bases). Germline CDR1 and CDR2: SEHNR and FQNEAQ (reference sequence). This CDR3 region has 13 residues. The V gene lost 3 bases and the J gene lost 3 bases, with 8 bases spanning the gap. CDR3 nucleotides: TGTGCCAGCAGCTTGGACACGGACTATGGCTACACCTTC. This codes for CASSLDTDYGYTF.

The J gene is TRBJ2-3, the V gene TRBV9; D may be TRBD2 (6 bases). CDR3 length equals 15 residues. Germline assignment: CDR1 SGDLS and CDR2 YYNGEE. Between the trimmed V and J ends, which lost 0 bases and 4 bases, there was a span of 12 bases. The CDR3 DNA follows: TGTGCCAGCAGCGTAGCTAGGAGGGACCCAGATACGCAGTATTTT. This gives the protein CASSVARRDPDTQYF. The complete variable domain, with remaining parts taken from reference TRBV9 and TRBJ2-3, reads DSGVTQTPKHLITATGQRVTLRCSPRSGDLSVYWYQQSLDQGLQFLIQYYNGEERAKGNILERFSAQQFPDLHSELNLSSLELGDSALYFCASSVARRDPDTQYFGPGTRLTVL.

The chain employs TRBV29-1 and TRBJ2-1; D is unresolved. The CDR3 totals 13 residues. The V and J ends lost 7 bases and 2 bases respectively, with 12 bases between them. The germline V gene has CDR1 SQVTM and CDR2 ANQGSEA. The DNA for the CDR3 is TGCAGCGGTGTTGGGGATCCCTACAATGAGCAGTTCTTC. This sequence encodes CSGVGDPYNEQFF.